This T cell receptor (beta chain) derives from a study of cytomegalovirus exposure and HLA in healthy donors. PCR involved 60 Vbeta and 13 Jbeta primers. In the authors' workflow: Unique TCR beta chains totaled around 86 million in a later count, with around 11 million of them shared. The protocol was immunoSEQ multiplex PCR, while the TCRdb copy is restricted to in-frame clones and leaves out a portion. V, J and clone size are those of that table, while D and trimming were read from the DNA. The data show about 170,000 clones, about four fifths seen once. Sequenced sample: PBMCs. This TCR derives from a male donor in good health and CMV-seronegative.

The DNA for the CDR3 is TGTGCCAGCAACCCCCAGGGTTACTACTACGAGCAGTACTTC. Amino acid sequence: CASNPQGYYYEQYF. This sequence joins TRBV6-5 and TRBJ2-5; possibly TRBD1 for D (5 bases). The DNA end is more similar to TRBJ2-7, so the J call may be wrong. Germline V gene sequence: CDR1 MNHEY, CDR2 SVGAGI. The CDR3 is 14 residues long.